This T cell receptor beta chain was sequenced in a study of cytomegalovirus exposure and HLA in healthy donors. Germline CDR1 is SGHDN and CDR2 is FVKESK. The CDR3 has 13 amino acids. The V gene lost 5 bases and the J gene lost 0 bases, with 7 bases spanning the gap. Both 60 Vbeta primers and 13 Jbeta primers went into the PCR. Sequenced by immunoSEQ multiplex PCR; TCRdb stores in-frame clones only, minus some. Here the sample spans roughly 160,000 clones, roughly 84% being singletons. The sequenced material came from PBMCs. The V call is TRBV14, the J call TRBJ1-1, with D unresolved. The sequence was obtained from a boy aged 2 to 10 in good health and CMV-seronegative. The DNA for the CDR3 is TGTGCCAGCAGCTGGGCCATGAACACTGAAGCTTTCTTT. Translating gives CASSWAMNTEAFF.